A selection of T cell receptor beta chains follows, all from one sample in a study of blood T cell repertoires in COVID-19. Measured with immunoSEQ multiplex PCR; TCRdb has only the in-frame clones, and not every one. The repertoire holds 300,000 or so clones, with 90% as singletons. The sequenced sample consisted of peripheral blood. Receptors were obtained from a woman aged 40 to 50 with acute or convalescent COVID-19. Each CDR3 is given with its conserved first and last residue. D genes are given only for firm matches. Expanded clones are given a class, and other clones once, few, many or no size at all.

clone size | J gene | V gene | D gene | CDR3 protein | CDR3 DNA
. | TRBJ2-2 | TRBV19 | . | CATKSVQGNTGELFF | TGTGCCACCAAGTCCGTGCAGGGGAACACCGGGGAGCTGTTTTTT
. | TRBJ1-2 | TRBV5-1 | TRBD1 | CASSPATTGNYGYTF | TGCGCCAGCAGCCCCGCTACGACAGGGAACTATGGCTACACCTTC
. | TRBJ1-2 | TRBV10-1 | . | CASSESPGSYGYTF | TGCGCCAGCAGTGAGTCGCCGGGGAGCTATGGCTACACCTTC
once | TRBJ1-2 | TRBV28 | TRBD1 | CASSQIQGALDGYTF | TGTGCCAGCAGTCAGATACAGGGGGCTCTTGATGGCTACACCTTC
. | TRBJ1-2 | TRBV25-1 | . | CASSEGGYYGYTF | TGTGCCAGCAGTGAAGGGGGGTATTATGGCTACACCTTC
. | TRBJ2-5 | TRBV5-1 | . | CASSSRVPQETQYF | TGCGCCAGCAGCTCACGAGTACCACAAGAGACCCAGTACTTC
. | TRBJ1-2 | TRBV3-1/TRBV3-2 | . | CASSHVATGRVYGYTF | TGTGCCAGCAGCCATGTTGCAACAGGGCGGGTCTATGGCTACACCTTC
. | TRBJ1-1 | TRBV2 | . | CASSESRRNTEAFF | TGTGCCAGCAGTGAATCTCGGAGGAACACTGAAGCTTTCTTT
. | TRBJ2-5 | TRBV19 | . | CASSISRVETQYF | TGTGCCAGTAGTATTTCCAGGGTAGAGACCCAGTACTTC
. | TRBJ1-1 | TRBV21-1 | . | CASSKGNGTGVNTEAFF | TGTGCCAGCAGCAAAGGAAATGGGACAGGGGTGAACACTGAAGCTTTCTTT
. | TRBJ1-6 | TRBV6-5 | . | CASSLTTALADSPLHF | TGTGCCAGCAGTTTGACGACAGCACTAGCGGATTCACCCCTCCACTTT
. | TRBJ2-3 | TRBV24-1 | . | CATSDIERDTQYF | TGTGCCACCAGTGATATTGAGAGAGATACGCAGTATTTT
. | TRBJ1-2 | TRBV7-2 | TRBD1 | CASTPDRGRLYGYTF | TGTGCCAGCACCCCGGACAGGGGGCGACTTTATGGCTACACCTTC
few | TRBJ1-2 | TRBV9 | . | CASKEGSLSNGYTF | TGTGCCAGCAAGGAGGGGAGTCTCAGCAATGGCTACACCTTC
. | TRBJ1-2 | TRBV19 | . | CASSIPSGRNGYTF | TGTGCCAGTAGTATACCCTCAGGGCGGAATGGCTACACCTTC
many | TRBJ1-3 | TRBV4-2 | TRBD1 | CASSQVGTELSGNTIYF | TGTGCCAGCAGCCAAGTGGGGACAGAGCTCTCTGGAAACACCATATATTTT
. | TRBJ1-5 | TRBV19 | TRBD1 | CASSETGGGGQPQHF | TGTGCCAGTAGCGAAACAGGGGGCGGAGGTCAGCCCCAGCATTTT
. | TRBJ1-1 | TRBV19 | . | CASTSRYPPYTEAFF | TGTGCCAGTACTTCCAGATACCCCCCGTACACTGAAGCTTTCTTT
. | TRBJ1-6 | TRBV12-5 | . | CASGREGNSPLHF | TGTGCTAGTGGCAGGGAAGGCAATTCACCCCTCCACTTT
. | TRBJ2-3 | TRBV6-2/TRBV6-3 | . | CASSILGRTDTQYF | TGTGCCAGCAGTATACTAGGCCGCACAGATACGCAGTATTTT
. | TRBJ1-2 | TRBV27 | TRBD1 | CASSSNRGQDYGYTF | TGTGCCAGCAGTTCCAACAGGGGGCAAGACTATGGCTACACCTTC
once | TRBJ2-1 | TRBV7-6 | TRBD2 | CASSLVLGLAVDNEQFF | TGTGCCAGCAGCTTAGTCTTAGGACTAGCGGTAGACAATGAGCAGTTCTTC
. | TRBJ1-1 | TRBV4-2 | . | CASSQDRYREAFF | TGTGCCAGCAGCCAAGATAGGTACAGAGAAGCTTTCTTT
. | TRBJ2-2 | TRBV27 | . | CASSFGGETGELFF | TGTGCCAGCAGTTTTGGAGGGGAGACCGGGGAGCTGTTTTTT
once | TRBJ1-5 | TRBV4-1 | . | CASSQEEGSNQPQHF | TGCGCCAGCAGCCAAGAGGAGGGGTCCAATCAGCCCCAGCATTTT
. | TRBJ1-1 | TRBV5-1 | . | CASSDLTGTTEAFF | TGCGCCAGCAGCGATCTTACAGGGACCACTGAAGCTTTCTTT
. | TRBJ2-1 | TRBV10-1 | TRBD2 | CASSDPASGGTYNEQFF | TGCGCCAGCAGTGATCCGGCTAGCGGGGGAACATACAATGAGCAGTTCTTC
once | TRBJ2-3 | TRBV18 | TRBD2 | CASSILAGVITDTQYF | TGTGCCAGCTCAATACTAGCGGGGGTGATCACAGATACGCAGTATTTT
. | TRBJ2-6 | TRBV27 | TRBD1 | CASSFRQGALSGANVLTF | TGTGCCAGCAGTTTCCGACAGGGGGCGCTTTCTGGGGCCAACGTCCTGACTTTC
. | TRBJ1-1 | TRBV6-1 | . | CASSERSGRDF | TGTGCCAGCAGTGAAAGGTCTGGGCGGGACTTT
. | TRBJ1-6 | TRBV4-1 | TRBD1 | CASSQPDRRNSPLHF | TGCGCCAGCAGCCAGCCGGACAGGCGAAATTCACCCCTCCACTTT
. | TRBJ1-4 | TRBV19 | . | CASASPGRRGEKLFF | TGTGCCAGCGCCTCTCCGGGACGGAGGGGTGAAAAACTGTTTTTT
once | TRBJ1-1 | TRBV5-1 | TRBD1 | CASSLASDRENTEAFF | TGCGCCAGCAGCTTGGCCTCCGACAGGGAAAACACTGAAGCTTTCTTT
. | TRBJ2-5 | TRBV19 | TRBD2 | CASSGTMALETQYF | TGTGCCAGTAGTGGGACTATGGCTCTGGAGACCCAGTACTTC
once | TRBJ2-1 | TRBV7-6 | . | CASSAYHEQFF | TGTGCCAGCAGCGCCTACCATGAGCAGTTCTTC
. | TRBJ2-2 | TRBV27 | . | CASSLSWHLTGELFF | TGTGCCAGCAGTTTATCGTGGCACCTCACCGGGGAGCTGTTTTTT
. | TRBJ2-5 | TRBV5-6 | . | CASSGQVKTQYF | TGTGCCAGCAGCGGCCAGGTGAAGACCCAGTACTTC
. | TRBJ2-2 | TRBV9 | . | CASSPRGGGTNTGELFF | TGTGCCAGCAGCCCCCGTGGTGGGGGCACGAACACCGGGGAGCTGTTTTTT
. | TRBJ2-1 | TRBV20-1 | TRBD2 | CSASGPGLGRDEQFF | TGCAGTGCTAGTGGACCGGGACTAGGGAGGGATGAGCAGTTCTTC
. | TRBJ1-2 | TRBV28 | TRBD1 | CASSLPTGTGVGGYTF | TGTGCCAGCAGTTTGCCCACCGGGACAGGGGTGGGTGGCTACACCTTC
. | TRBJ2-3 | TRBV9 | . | CASSVDAVSTDTQYF | TGTGCCAGCAGCGTAGATGCGGTTAGCACAGATACGCAGTATTTT
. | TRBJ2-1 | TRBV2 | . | CASSVRRGVDEQFF | TGTGCCAGCAGTGTAAGGCGGGGTGTGGATGAGCAGTTCTTC
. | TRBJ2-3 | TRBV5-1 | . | CASSGPRYTQYF | TGCGCCAGCAGCGGCCCCCGATATACGCAGTATTTT
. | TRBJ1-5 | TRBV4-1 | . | CASSERDGQPQHF | TGCGCCAGCAGCGAGAGGGATGGTCAGCCCCAGCATTTT